These T cell receptor beta chains were read from a single sample in a study of T cell responses to AZD1222 COVID-19 vaccine. The method was immunoSEQ multiplex PCR; TCRdb's version includes in-frame clones alone and lacks a portion of them. Of around 120,000 clones detected, 92% appear once; the ten largest clones hold around 15%. The input for sequencing was peripheral blood, taken on day 0 of AZD1222 vaccination. These receptors were collected from an adult in good health. CDR3s include the opening cysteine and the closing phenylalanine or tryptophan. D genes are given only for firm matches. Some rows have no size entry. The others give once, few or many, or a class for an expanded clone.

D gene	CDR3 length	clone size	V gene	J gene	CDR3 protein	CDR3 DNA
TRBD1	15	.	TRBV29-1	TRBJ1-5	CSDPPGQGARQPQHF	TGCAGCGACCCCCCGGGACAGGGGGCTCGTCAGCCCCAGCATTTT
.	15	once	TRBV5-8	TRBJ2-1	CASSFRGGRYNEQFF	TGTGCCAGCAGCTTCAGGGGAGGAAGGTACAATGAGCAGTTCTTC
.	15	.	TRBV18	TRBJ1-3	CASSPKPSSGNTIYF	TGTGCCAGCTCACCAAAGCCGAGCTCTGGAAACACCATATATTTT
.	14	.	TRBV6-2/TRBV6-3	TRBJ1-1	CASSYPFGVTEAFF	TGTGCCAGCAGTTACCCGTTTGGGGTCACTGAAGCTTTCTTT
TRBD1	15	.	TRBV10-3	TRBJ2-7	CAISEADRASDEQYF	TGTGCCATCAGTGAGGCCGACAGGGCGAGCGACGAGCAGTACTTC
TRBD1	16	.	TRBV18	TRBJ1-5	CASTTSRQGEVQPQHF	TGTGCCAGCACGACCTCCCGACAGGGCGAGGTTCAGCCCCAGCATTTT
TRBD1	15	.	TRBV18	TRBJ1-6	CASSPGQGIDSPLHF	TGTGCCAGCTCACCGGGACAGGGTATCGATTCACCCCTCCACTTT
.	15	once	TRBV3-1/TRBV3-2	TRBJ1-3	CASSQAGSHGNTIYF	TGTGCCAGCAGCCAAGCGGGAAGCCATGGAAACACCATATATTTT
.	17	few	TRBV28	TRBJ1-6	CASSLWVGQPGVSPLHF	TGTGCCAGCAGTTTATGGGTAGGGCAGCCAGGGGTTTCACCCCTCCACTTT
.	15	.	TRBV24-1	TRBJ2-6	CATSDGTSGANVLTF	TGTGCCACCAGTGACGGGACCTCTGGGGCCAACGTCCTGACTTTC
TRBD2	19	.	TRBV18	TRBJ2-3	CASSPWTSGGTGSTDTQYF	TGTGCCAGCTCACCATGGACTAGCGGGGGGACCGGTAGCACAGATACGCAGTATTTT
.	11	.	TRBV7-9	TRBJ1-1	CAVLIRAEAFF	TGTGCCGTTCTTATAAGGGCTGAAGCTTTCTTT
.	16	.	TRBV4-1	TRBJ1-1	CASTWAPKRRDTEAFF	TGCGCCAGCACCTGGGCACCCAAACGAAGAGACACTGAAGCTTTCTTT
.	13	.	TRBV30	TRBJ2-7	CAWSTSSVYEQYF	TGTGCCTGGAGTACTTCTAGTGTCTACGAGCAGTACTTC
TRBD2	20	.	TRBV28	TRBJ2-6	CASRPSSGRALVSGANVLTF	TGTGCCAGCAGGCCGTCGAGCGGGAGGGCCTTGGTCTCTGGGGCCAACGTCCTGACTTTC
TRBD1	14	.	TRBV24-1	TRBJ2-5	CATSARDRAEGQYF	TGTGCCACCAGTGCTCGGGACAGGGCCGAGGGCCAGTACTTC